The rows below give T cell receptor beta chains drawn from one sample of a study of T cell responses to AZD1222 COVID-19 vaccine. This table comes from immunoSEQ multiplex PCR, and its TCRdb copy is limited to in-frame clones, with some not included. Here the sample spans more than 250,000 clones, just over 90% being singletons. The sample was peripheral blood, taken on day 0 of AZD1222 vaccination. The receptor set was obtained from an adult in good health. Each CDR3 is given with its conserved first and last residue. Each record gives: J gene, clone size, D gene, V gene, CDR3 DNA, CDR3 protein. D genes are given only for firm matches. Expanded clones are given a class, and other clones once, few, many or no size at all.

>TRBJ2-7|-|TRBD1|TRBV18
TGTGCCAGCTCACCGCAACGAACAGGGGGCAACGAGCAGTACTTC
CASSPQRTGGNEQYF
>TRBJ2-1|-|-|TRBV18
TGTGCCAGCTCACCATTTTCGGGACGGCAATCTTTGACCTACAATGAGCAGTTCTTC
CASSPFSGRQSLTYNEQFF
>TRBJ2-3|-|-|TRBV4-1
TGCGCCAGCAGCCAAGATGGCCCAAGGCGGACCTCTAGCACAGATACGCAGTATTTT
CASSQDGPRRTSSTDTQYF
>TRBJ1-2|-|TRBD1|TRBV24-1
TGTGCCACCAGCCAGACAGGGCGGGATGGCTACACCTTC
CATSQTGRDGYTF
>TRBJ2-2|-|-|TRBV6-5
TGTGCCAGCAGCCTCAGGAACACCGGGGAGCTGTTTTTT
CASSLRNTGELFF
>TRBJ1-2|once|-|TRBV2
TGTGCCAGCAGTGAAGATAGGCTGGGATTCAGGGGCTACACCTTC
CASSEDRLGFRGYTF
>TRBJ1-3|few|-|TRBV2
TGTGCCAGCAGAACCGCCAGGGGCTCTGGAAACACCATATATTTT
CASRTARGSGNTIYF
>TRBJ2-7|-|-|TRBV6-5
TGTGCCAGCAGTCATACTAGCTACGAGCAGTACTTC
CASSHTSYEQYF
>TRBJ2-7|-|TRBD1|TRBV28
TGTGCCAGCAGTTCCGACAGGGGCTCCTACGAGCAGTACTTC
CASSSDRGSYEQYF
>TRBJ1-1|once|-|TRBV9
TGTGCCAGCAGCGTCCAGGGGAACACTGAAGCTTTCTTT
CASSVQGNTEAFF
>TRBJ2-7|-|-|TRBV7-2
TGTGCCAGTGGCGGGACTCCCTACGAGCAGTACTTC
CASGGTPYEQYF
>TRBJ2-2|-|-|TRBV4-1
TGCGCCAGCAGCCAAGATCTGAGGGTGAGGAGAACCGGGGAGCTGTTTTTT
CASSQDLRVRRTGELFF
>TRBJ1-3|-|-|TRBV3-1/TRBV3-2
TGTGCCAGCAGCTCGGGCCCGCTCTCTGGAAACACCATATATTTT
CASSSGPLSGNTIYF
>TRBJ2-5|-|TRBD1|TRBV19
TGTGCCAGTAGTCTTGACAGGGGGGAGACCCAGTACTTC
CASSLDRGETQYF
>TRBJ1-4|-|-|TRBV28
TGTGCCAGCAGTTTACAGGGCACGACTAATGAAAAACTGTTTTTT
CASSLQGTTNEKLFF
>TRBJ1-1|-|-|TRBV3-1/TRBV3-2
TGTGCCAGCAGCCCTCTCGAGGGAAACACTGAAGCTTTCTTT
CASSPLEGNTEAFF
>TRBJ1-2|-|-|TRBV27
TGTGCCAGCAGTTTTAGCGGTAACTATGGCTACACCTTC
CASSFSGNYGYTF
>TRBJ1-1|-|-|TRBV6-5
TGTGCCAGCAGCAGTGAGTACGGGGTGAACACTGAAGCTTTCTTT
CASSSEYGVNTEAFF
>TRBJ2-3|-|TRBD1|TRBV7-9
TGTGCCAGCAGGTCGGGACAGGGTGACGATACGCAGTATTTT
CASRSGQGDDTQYF
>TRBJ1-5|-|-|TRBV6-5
TGTGCCAGCAGACAGGGTGTGAACAATCAGCCCCAGCATTTT
CASRQGVNNQPQHF
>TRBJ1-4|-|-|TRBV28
TGTGCCAGCAGTCCTGGGGGGATGGCTAATGAAAAACTGTTTTTT
CASSPGGMANEKLFF
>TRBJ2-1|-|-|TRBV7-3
TGTGCCAGCAGCCTCCGGGAAAAGGCCGGTTACAATGAGCAGTTCTTC
CASSLREKAGYNEQFF
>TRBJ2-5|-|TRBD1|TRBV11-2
TGTGCCAGCAGCTTAGGGACAGGGGAGACCCAGTACTTC
CASSLGTGETQYF
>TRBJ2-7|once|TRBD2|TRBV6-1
TGTGCCAGCAGTGAAGCATGGGAGGGTTACGAGCAGTACTTC
CASSEAWEGYEQYF
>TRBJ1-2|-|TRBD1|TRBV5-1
TGCGCCAGCAGCTTTGGGACAGCATATGGCTACACCTTC
CASSFGTAYGYTF
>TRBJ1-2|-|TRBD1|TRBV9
TGTGCCAGCAGCGCCCGACAGGGTGACTATGGCTACACCTTC
CASSARQGDYGYTF
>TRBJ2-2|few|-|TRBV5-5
TGTGCCAGCAGCTTGGGCGCCGGGGAGCTGTTTTTT
CASSLGAGELFF
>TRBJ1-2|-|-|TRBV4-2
TGTGCCAGCAGCCAAGATAGGCAGGGAGGCTACACCTTC
CASSQDRQGGYTF
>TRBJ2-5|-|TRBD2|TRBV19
TGTGCCAGTAGTATAACTAGCGGGCCCCCTTTGGAGACCCAGTACTTC
CASSITSGPPLETQYF
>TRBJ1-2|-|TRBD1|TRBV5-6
TGTGCCAGCAGCCCATGGGACAGGGCCCTCTATGGCTACACCTTC
CASSPWDRALYGYTF
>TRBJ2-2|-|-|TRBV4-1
TGCGCCAGCAGCCAAGGGGACCGAGCGAACACCGGGGAGCTGTTTTTT
CASSQGDRANTGELFF
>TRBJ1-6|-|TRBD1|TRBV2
TGTGCCAGCACTGACAGGGGAGGTAATTCACCCCTCCACTTT
CASTDRGGNSPLHF
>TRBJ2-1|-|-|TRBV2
TGTGCCAGCACTCGAACCCTTTCGACCTGGGGCGACAATGAGCAGTTCTTC
CASTRTLSTWGDNEQFF
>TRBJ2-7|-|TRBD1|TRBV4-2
TGTGCCAGCAGCCTGACAGGGATTTCCTCCTACGAGCAGTACTTC
CASSLTGISSYEQYF
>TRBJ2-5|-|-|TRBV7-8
TGTGCCAGCAGCTTAGGAAGGCTGCAAGAGACCCAGTACTTC
CASSLGRLQETQYF